The 30 T cell receptor beta chains reported below all come from one sample, sequenced in a study of control samples from healthy donors and cancer patients. Sequencing was performed with immunoSEQ multiplex PCR; in TCRdb, only in-frame clones are kept and a portion is missing. Of fewer than 95,000 clones listed, approximately 86% were seen once; the top ten hold around 21%. The sample consisted of blood. The receptors stem from a man aged 30-40 years in good health.

By sample fraction, this clone is medium-sized. The rearrangement links TRBV7-6 to TRBJ2-3, with 13 bases identical to TRBD2. The J segment lost 3 bases and the V segment lost 4 bases, leaving 7 bases of the junction unmatched. This CDR3 is 17 amino acids long. Germline CDR1 reads SGHVS; CDR2 reads FNYEAQ. In DNA, the CDR3 is TGTGCCAGCAGCTCGACTAGCGGGGGGCGGGGGACAGATACGCAGTATTTT. Translation: CASSSTSGGRGTDTQYF.

This rearrangement joins TRBV19 to TRBJ1-4; 8 bases agree with TRBD1. The CDR3 spans 16 residues. From germline, CDR1 is LNHDA and CDR2 SQIVND (reference sequence). V shed 4 bases, J shed 5 bases, and the junction held 9 bases outside the gene matches. CDR3: CASSSRDRTSNEKLFF. CDR3 in DNA: TGTGCCAGTAGTAGCCGGGACAGGACCTCAAATGAAAAACTGTTTTTT.

This clone was counted a few times. The rearrangement uses TRBV25-1 and TRBJ2-1; 13 bases map to TRBD2. The length of the CDR3 is 15 residues. Looked up from germline, CDR1 is MGHDK and CDR2 is SYGVNS. J gave up 7 bases and V 6 bases, and 6 bases lay outside the gene matches. CDR3 amino acids: CASSATSGGSNEQFF. The CDR3 nucleotides read TGTGCCAGCAGCGCGACTAGCGGGGGGTCAAATGAGCAGTTCTTC.

This clone showed up just once. The chain combines TRBV7-2 with TRBJ2-7, with 9 bases fitting TRBD2. The CDR3 loop spans 15 amino acids. Unmatched junction bases numbered 3, after V lost 3 bases and J lost 0 bases. Germline CDR1 is SGHTA and CDR2 is FQGNSA. CDR3 sequence reads: CASSFSGGSSYEQYF. CDR3 sequence (DNA): TGTGCCAGCAGCTTCAGCGGGGGGAGCTCCTACGAGCAGTACTTC. Filled out from reference TRBV7-2 and TRBJ2-7, the complete variable domain reads GAGVSQSPSNKVTEKGKDVELRCDPISGHTALYWYRQSLGQGLEFLIYFQGNSAPDKSGLPSDRFSAERTGGSVSTLTIQRTQQEDSAVYLCASSFSGGSSYEQYFGPGTRLTVT.

The rearrangement joins TRBV30 to TRBJ2-7, with 9 positions matching TRBD1. CDR3 size: 14 residues. Looked up from germline, CDR1 is GTSNPN and CDR2 is SVGIG (reference sequence). The ends lost 3 bases at V and 5 bases at J; junction bases unmatched: 8. DNA of the CDR3: TGTGCCTGGAGCCTACGGGACAGGGACAACGAGCAGTACTTC. Translation gives CAWSLRDRDNEQYF.

The chain is built from TRBV18 and TRBJ2-7, with 11 bases lining up with TRBD1. Unmatched junction bases numbered 0, after V lost 3 bases and J lost 2 bases. Germline V gene data show CDR1 as KGHSH and CDR2 as LQKENI. The CDR3 sequence is 14 residues long. CDR3 sequence (DNA): TGTGCCAGCTCACCGGACAGGGGGCCCTACGAGCAGTACTTC. It yields the protein CASSPDRGPYEQYF.

The V call is TRBV12-3 or TRBV12-4, the J call TRBJ2-1; D is possibly TRBD2 (6 bases). The CDR3 loop spans 12 amino acids. Trimming pared 5 bases from V and 10 bases from J, leaving 12 bases between. CDR3 in amino acids: CASSPGTQEQFF. CDR3 bases: TGTGCCAGCAGTCCCGGGACTCAGGAGCAGTTCTTC.

J is TRBJ2-5 and V is TRBV18, with D unresolved. Germline CDR1 KGHSH, CDR2 LQKENI. The CDR3 spans 14 residues. The V and J ends lost 2 bases and 1 base respectively, with 8 bases between them. CDR3 sequence: CASSPFRSQETQYF. The CDR3 region has the DNA TGTGCCAGCTCACCATTTCGCAGCCAAGAGACCCAGTACTTC.

This clone occurred once. V gene TRBV6-5 combines with J gene TRBJ2-7; D possibly corresponds to TRBD1 (6 bases). The V end lost 6 bases, the J end lost 3 bases, and 12 bases lay between the germline ends. This CDR3 has 13 residues. Per germline, CDR1 MNHEY and CDR2 SVGAGI. CDR3 loop: CASSHGQFYEQYF. The CDR3 DNA is TGTGCCAGCAGCCACGGACAGTTCTACGAGCAGTACTTC.

This chain uses TRBV18 with TRBJ2-7; D is possibly TRBD1 (7 bases). Trimming stripped 2 bases from V and 1 base from J, with 15 bases between. The CDR3 totals 16 residues. CDR1 and CDR2 (germline): KGHSH, LQKENI. CDR3 in amino acids: CASSPTRAGGSYEQYF. CDR3 nucleotide sequence: TGTGCCAGCTCACCAACGAGGGCAGGGGGGTCCTACGAGCAGTACTTC.

This clone was counted many times. V usage is TRBV19 and J usage is TRBJ1-1, with a weak D call TRBD1 (5 bases). V lost 0 bases, J lost 4 bases, and 12 bases lay in between. Looked up from germline, CDR1 is LNHDA and CDR2 is SQIVND (reference sequence). The CDR3 consists of 15 residues. CDR3 nucleotide sequence: TGTGCCAGTAGTATAGAGTGGGGCCGGCGCACTGAAGCTTTCTTT. This codes for CASSIEWGRRTEAFF. The entire variable domain, with the rest obtained from reference TRBV19 and TRBJ1-1, is as follows: DGGITQSPKYLFRKEGQNVTLSCEQNLNHDAMYWYRQDPGQGLRLIYYSQIVNDFQKGDIAEGYSVSREKKESFPLTVTSAQKNPTAFYLCASSIEWGRRTEAFFGQGTRLTVV.

This chain joins TRBV5-1 and TRBJ2-2; 9 bases map to TRBD1. This CDR3 is 20 amino acids long. Trimming at V came to 4 bases and at J to 0 bases, leaving 16 bases not matched to a gene. Germline CDR1 is SGHRS and CDR2 is YFSETQ. CDR3 coding DNA: TGCGCCAGCAGCCGAAGATCATCCCGAGGACAGGGGCCGAACACCGGGGAGCTGTTTTTT. As protein: CASSRRSSRGQGPNTGELFF.

The rearrangement joins TRBV11-3 to TRBJ2-6, with D possibly matching TRBD2 (7 bases). V was pared by 5 bases and J by 2 bases, with 13 bases between. Per germline, CDR1 SGHNT and CDR2 YENEEA. There are 16 residues in the CDR3. The CDR3 DNA reads as TGTGCCAGCAGCATTACAGGGACTACTGGGGCCAACGTCCTGACTTTC. Residues: CASSITGTTGANVLTF.

In DNA, the CDR3 is TGTGCCAGTAGTATAGGCAGGGGGAGGGCTGGGGCCAACGTCCTGACTTTC. Its protein product is CASSIGRGRAGANVLTF. V usage is TRBV19 and J usage is TRBJ2-6; D is possibly TRBD1 or TRBD2 (7 bases each). The germline gives CDR1 LNHDA, CDR2 SQIVND (reference sequence). Trimming left V 1 base short and J 2 bases short, with 12 bases between. CDR3 size: 17 residues. Full variable domain (missing parts from reference TRBV19 and TRBJ2-6): DGGITQSPKYLFRKEGQNVTLSCEQNLNHDAMYWYRQDPGQGLRLIYYSQIVNDFQKGDIAEGYSVSREKKESFPLTVTSAQKNPTAFYLCASSIGRGRAGANVLTFGAGSRLTVL.

The J gene is TRBJ1-6, the V gene TRBV9; the match to TRBD1 covers 7 bases. Germline values: CDR1 SGDLS, CDR2 YYNGEE. The ends lost 3 bases at V and 0 bases at J; junction bases unmatched: 3. The CDR3 has 16 amino acids. The CDR3 here is CASSAGQSSYNSPLHF. Written as DNA, the CDR3 is TGTGCCAGCAGCGCGGGACAGAGCTCCTATAATTCACCCCTCCACTTT.

The chain is built from TRBV7-8 and TRBJ1-2; 7 nucleotides agree with TRBD1. Trimming removed 4 bases from V and 9 bases from J; junction bases left unmatched: 8. Germline-derived CDR1 and CDR2 are SGHVS and FQNEAQ. The CDR3 is 13 amino acids. DNA of the CDR3: TGTGCCAGCAGCTCAGACCGGGACAGCAGCTACACCTTC. This encodes CASSSDRDSSYTF.

The J gene is TRBJ1-4, the V gene TRBV6-2 or TRBV6-3; D gene ambiguous. This CDR3 is built from 18 residues. Trimming took off 0 bases at V and 0 bases at J, with 14 bases between the two ends. Germline-derived CDR1 and CDR2 are MNHEY and SVGEGT. The CDR3 DNA reads TGTGCCAGCAGTTACTCGAGGAGGGTGGGCTCAACTAATGAAAAACTGTTTTTT. This codes for CASSYSRRVGSTNEKLFF.

The chain recombines TRBV3-1 (or the pseudogene TRBV3-2) with TRBJ1-1; D is possibly TRBD1 (6 bases). The CDR3 runs 14 residues. The V and J ends lost 3 bases and 2 bases respectively, with 10 bases between them. Germline CDR1 LGHDT, CDR2 YNNKEL (reference sequence). The CDR3 sequence: CASSHHRDNTEAFF. In DNA form, the CDR3 reads TGTGCCAGCAGCCACCACAGGGACAACACTGAAGCTTTCTTT.

CDR3 sequence: CASTRGAGYDEQFF. The CDR3 DNA reads TGTGCCAGCACTCGGGGGGCAGGGTACGATGAGCAGTTCTTC. The gene calls are TRBV5-6 and TRBJ2-1; D possibly corresponds to TRBD2 (7 bases). Trimming took 6 bases from V and 8 from J, leaving 18 bases between them. The germline gives CDR1 SGHDT, CDR2 YYEEEE. The CDR3 sequence is 14 residues long.

J is TRBJ2-4 and V is TRBV2; D could derive from TRBD1 or TRBD2 (6 bases each). The germline V gene has CDR1 SNHLY and CDR2 FYNNEI. Between the trimmed V and J ends, which lost 5 bases and 1 base, there was a span of 15 bases. This CDR3 is built from 16 residues. The CDR3 protein is CASSLGGGVAKNIQYF. CDR3 nucleotides: TGTGCCAGCAGTTTGGGGGGCGGAGTCGCCAAAAACATTCAGTACTTC.

This clone was seen a handful of times. The chain recombines TRBV24-1 with TRBJ2-3, with TRBD1 identical over 8 bases. CDR1 KGHDR and CDR2 SFDVKD come from the germline V gene. Losses at the gene ends were 3 bases for V and 5 bases for J; bases not matched to a gene: 6. The CDR3 contains 15 residues. The CDR3 loop is CATSDLTGAKDTQYF. The CDR3, as DNA: TGTGCCACCAGTGATCTGACAGGGGCGAAAGATACGCAGTATTTT.

This chain joins TRBV27 and TRBJ2-3; D assignment may be TRBD1 or TRBD2 (5 bases each). Germline CDR1 is MNHEY and CDR2 is SMNVEV (reference sequence). V lost 5 bases to trimming and J lost 1 base, with 19 bases between them. The CDR3 is 17 residues long. This CDR3 is CASSRRAPGPGTDTQYF. DNA of the CDR3: TGTGCCAGCAGTCGAAGGGCCCCGGGACCCGGCACAGATACGCAGTATTTT.

V gene TRBV5-5 combines with J gene TRBJ1-2, with D possibly TRBD1 on 6 matching bases. V was clipped by 3 bases and J by 8 bases, with 14 bases between them. CDR3 length equals 13 residues. Looked up from germline, CDR1 is SGHKS and CDR2 is YYEKEE (reference sequence). The CDR3 protein is CASSSREGGGYTF. DNA for the CDR3: TGTGCCAGCAGCTCCAGGGAGGGGGGCGGCTACACCTTC.

This clone was detected only once. The chain employs TRBV12-3 or TRBV12-4 and TRBJ1-1; D not resolved. The CDR3 spans 13 residues. Trimming took 3 bases from V and 1 from J, leaving 6 bases between them. The CDR3 DNA is TGTGCCAGCAGTTTCGGAGGGAACACTGAAGCTTTCTTT. Translated: CASSFGGNTEAFF.

V and J are TRBV6-5 and TRBJ1-1, with TRBD1 as a possible D gene (5 bases). CDR1 is MNHEY and CDR2 is SVGAGI in the germline V gene. The V end lost 0 bases, the J end lost 4 bases, and 12 bases lay between the germline ends. The CDR3 is 15 amino acids. DNA for the CDR3: TGTGCCAGCAGTTACTCGGGGGATTGGGTCACTGAAGCTTTCTTT. Translating it yields CASSYSGDWVTEAFF.

This clone appeared a few times. This rearrangement joins TRBV25-1 to TRBJ1-5; 12 bases agree with TRBD1. Germline lookup yields CDR1 MGHDK and CDR2 SYGVNS. J gave up 5 bases and V 8 bases, and 4 bases lay outside the gene matches. The CDR3 extends over 14 amino acids. The CDR3 region has the DNA TGTGCCAGCTCGGGACAGGGGGCCTATCAGCCCCAGCATTTT. Translating gives CASSGQGAYQPQHF.

This clone was observed a single time. This may come from a read error, since a much larger clone is one base off. This sequence joins TRBV12-3 or TRBV12-4 and TRBJ1-2, with D possibly matching TRBD1 (5 bases). The length of the CDR3 is 13 residues. Trimming stripped 3 bases from V and 2 bases from J, with 7 bases between. The CDR3 here is CASSFAGNYGYTF. The DNA for the CDR3 is TGTGCCAGCAGTTTCGCAGGGAACTATGGCTACACCTTC.

V is TRBV5-1 and J is TRBJ1-1, with D perhaps TRBD1 (5 bases). Germline CDR1 reads SGHRS; CDR2 reads YFSETQ. Trimming left V 0 bases short and J 1 base short, with 16 bases between. The CDR3 has 17 residues. CDR3 nucleotides: TGCGCCAGCAGCTTGGGTGGAACGGCGCAGGGGAACACTGAAGCTTTCTTT. Translation: CASSLGGTAQGNTEAFF. Drawing the rest from reference TRBV5-1 and TRBJ1-1, the complete variable domain is KAGVTQTPRYLIKTRGQQVTLSCSPISGHRSVSWYQQTPGQGLQFLFEYFSETQRNKGNFPGRFSGRQFSNSRSEMNVSTLELGDSALYLCASSLGGTAQGNTEAFFGQGTRLTVV.

The chain combines TRBV2 with TRBJ2-5; the match to TRBD2 covers 8 bases. Trimming cost V 4 bases and J 1 base; bases outside gene matches: 2. CDR3 size: 14 residues. Germline lookup yields CDR1 SNHLY and CDR2 FYNNEI. The CDR3 DNA sequence: TGTGCCAGCAGTGTGGGACTAGTCCAAGAGACCCAGTACTTC. The encoded protein is CASSVGLVQETQYF.

Here the CDR3 reads CASSRNTDYNEQFF. The CDR3 DNA reads as TGTGCCAGCAGCCGTAACACAGATTACAATGAGCAGTTCTTC. The chain couples TRBV7-8 to TRBJ2-1; D ambiguous. This CDR3 is 14 amino acids long. Germline assignment: CDR1 SGHVS and CDR2 FQNEAQ. V was pared by 5 bases and J by 4 bases, with 12 bases between.